This T cell receptor (beta chain) was retrieved from a study of siplizumab effects on memory and regulatory T cells. Each sample yielded around 9.6 x 10^4 assayed TCR templates. Repertoires were generated with immunoSEQ multiplex PCR, while TCRdb's copy carries only in-frame clones and drops some. This table has approximately 100,000 clones, roughly nine tenths appearing once. After removal of 3 bases from V and 2 bases from J, the junction contained 8 bases not matched to a gene. The V gene's germline CDR1 is SGHDN and CDR2 FVKESK. CDR3 length equals 16 residues. The sample holds one count of this clone. Its target is unknown. Regarding the study as a whole: Proliferating Tregs in siplizumab cultures were never verified as suppressive. Naive T cells looked more diverse than memory cells, and they looked like major contributors to the alloresponse. Siplizumab caused a significant drop in alloreactive sequences traceable to unstimulated CD4+ memory cells.

The rearrangement joins TRBV14 to TRBJ2-3; 7 bases agree with TRBD2. The clonotype originates from a human donor in good health. The sequencing sample was made of Tregs sorted from blood. In DNA, the CDR3 is TGTGCCAGCAGCCATCCCATAGCGGGCCTCACAGATACGCAGTATTTT. Translating it yields CASSHPIAGLTDTQYF.